Following are 2 T cell receptor beta chains from one sample sequenced in a study of blood T cell repertoires in COVID-19 (dated by TCRdb to 2019 to 2021). Library preparation was by the immunoSEQ multiplex PCR assay. TCRdb obtained this table from immuneACCESS and retained in-frame rearrangements with V and J assigned. These tables miss some clones; where compared with another copy, unresolved V genes account for less than half of the shortfall, and the remainder is unexplained. The sample table shows about 330,000 clones, and around 87% are seen once. Of the sample, 4% falls within the top ten clones. Sample: peripheral blood. The source of these receptors is a woman in her forties or fifties with active or convalescent COVID-19.

The chain carries TRBV6-5 and TRBJ2-3; D is possibly TRBD1 (6 bases). Germline CDR1 and CDR2: MNHEY and SVGAGI. With 6 bases removed from V and 2 bases from J, the gap between germline ends came to 15 bases. The CDR3 sequence is 15 residues long. Here the CDR3 reads CASSAQGGHTDTQYF. CDR3 bases: TGTGCCAGCAGCGCCCAAGGGGGACACACAGATACGCAGTATTTT.

The rearrangement uses TRBV28 and TRBJ1-1, with D unresolved. V lost 5 bases and J lost 2, with 6 bases in between. Germline CDR1 reads MDHEN; CDR2 reads SYDVKM. The CDR3 runs 12 residues. The DNA of the CDR3 is TGTGCCAGCAGTCGCAGAAACACTGAAGCTTTCTTT. Translation gives CASSRRNTEAFF.